A selection of T cell receptor beta chains follows, all from one sample in a study of blood T cell repertoires in COVID-19. The repertoire was sequenced with immunoSEQ multiplex PCR; TCRdb's copy has only in-frame clones and lacks some. Here the sample spans some 180,000 clones, around 80% being singletons. Sequencing was done on a sample of peripheral blood. The source is a woman aged 80 or older with active or convalescent COVID-19. Both conserved end residues are part of each CDR3.

J gene	V gene	CDR3 protein
TRBJ2-1	TRBV6-5	CASSLRLAGGNEQFF
TRBJ1-2	TRBV28	CASSFQGRYGYTF
TRBJ2-5	TRBV2	CASSQRSSSETQYF
TRBJ1-5	TRBV28	CASSLDRSSSNQPQHF
TRBJ1-5	TRBV28	CASSFLGQGGQPQHF
TRBJ2-2	TRBV7-9	CASSSAGRPGGRELFF
TRBJ2-7	TRBV12-2	CASRQGRLPLFLEQYF
TRBJ1-2	TRBV5-1	CASSPEPLQKGYTF
TRBJ2-5	TRBV10-3	CAISARSGGAGETQYF
TRBJ2-7	TRBV18	CASSPPSLYEQYF
TRBJ2-7	TRBV28	CASRTSGYRKSYEQYF
TRBJ2-7	TRBV6-2/TRBV6-3	CASSPGTKQYF
TRBJ1-3	TRBV28	CASSFRRGRSPGNTIYF
TRBJ2-7	TRBV25-1	CASSPKTGFISYEQYF
TRBJ2-1	TRBV20-1	CSVGRRDEQFF
TRBJ1-6	TRBV3-1/TRBV3-2	CASSQVDRGYSPLHF
TRBJ2-5	TRBV12-5	CASGVDRHLDF
TRBJ2-4	TRBV9	CASSDLGRNIQYF
TRBJ2-3	TRBV6-2/TRBV6-3	CASSPGTSGADTQYF
TRBJ1-1	TRBV9	CASSTHRGRAEAFF
TRBJ2-1	TRBV5-1	CASRLTSGGAHEQFF
TRBJ1-6	TRBV11-2	CASRRDSNSPLHF
TRBJ2-1	TRBV9	CASSDRSEQFF
TRBJ1-2	TRBV12-3/TRBV12-4	CASSSHIQGYTF
TRBJ1-4	TRBV4-2	CASSQPNEKLFF
TRBJ1-2	TRBV4-2	CASSQEGAGGNYGYTF
TRBJ2-1	TRBV7-9	CASSRDRDYNEQFF
TRBJ1-2	TRBV6-5	CASTPGFYGYTF
TRBJ2-1	TRBV30	CAWSGTSGSSYNEQFF
TRBJ1-2	TRBV27	CASSKGGDYGYTF
TRBJ2-7	TRBV7-9	CASSQTDFYEQYF
TRBJ1-3	TRBV6-2/TRBV6-3	CASSSAGLGNTIYF
TRBJ1-6	TRBV6-5	CAIRRTGYNSPLHF
TRBJ1-3	TRBV2	CASSEGRGYSGNTIYF
TRBJ2-2	TRBV3-1/TRBV3-2	CASSPPGGLGELFF
TRBJ2-3	TRBV6-1	CASSGTGTTRTETQYF
TRBJ1-2	TRBV5-1	CASSGEGYGYTF
TRBJ2-3	TRBV4-3	CASSQGQAGNTDTQYF
TRBJ2-5	TRBV5-1	CASSLARTGQGETQYF
TRBJ1-5	TRBV7-7	CASSLGYNQPQHF
TRBJ2-3	TRBV7-9	CASSLGASGGPDDTQYF
TRBJ2-5	TRBV3-1/TRBV3-2	CASSRPRGAGGQETQYF
TRBJ2-2	TRBV5-1	CASSKGLAGMGELFF
TRBJ2-5	TRBV5-1	CASSAGGLASGGQETQYF
TRBJ2-7	TRBV5-4	CASSSKILAGESEQYF
TRBJ1-4	TRBV20-1	CSASWAGGSGVFF